These 31 T cell receptor beta chains came from one sample sequenced in a study of CD8 T cells in ankylosing spondylitis. Using its own MiXCR run on the 5' RACE reads, TCRdb lists one record per CDR3 protein. The sample carries about 250,000 distinct CDR3 sequences, 20% to 30% recorded once. Source material: blood, either unsorted or a sorted T cell fraction (not recorded which). These receptors originate from a male donor with ankylosing spondylitis or in good health (not recorded which).

This clonotype was observed at least ten times. The chain combines TRBV20-1 with TRBJ1-1; D remains ambiguous. Deletions cut 0 bases from V and 5 bases from J, with 10 bases between. The CDR3 totals 13 residues. Germline V gene data show CDR1 as DFQATT and CDR2 as SNEGSKA (reference sequence). The CDR3 spells CSARDPRGTEAFF. The CDR3 nucleotides read TGCAGTGCTAGAGATCCCCGAGGGACTGAAGCTTTCTTT.

The table lists this clonotype with a few counts. The CDR3 sequence is CASSLSLAGKNIQYF. The CDR3 DNA reads as TGTGCCAGCAGTCTATCACTAGCGGGGAAAAACATTCAGTACTTC. This chain links TRBV6-1 with TRBJ2-4, with 10 bases matching TRBD2. Germline V gene data show CDR1 as MNHNS and CDR2 as SASEGT. The CDR3 sequence is 15 residues long. V lost 5 bases and J lost 4; bases outside the gene matches: 5.

The chain combines TRBV10-1 with TRBJ2-7, with D perhaps TRBD1 (5 bases). This CDR3 comprises 15 residues. V lost 0 bases to trimming and J lost 3 bases, with 12 bases between them. Germline V gives CDR1 WNHNN, CDR2 SYGVQD (reference sequence). CDR3 sequence (DNA): TGCGCCAGCAGTGAGTCGGCAGGGTACGGCTACGAGCAGTACTTC. Translated, it gives CASSESAGYGYEQYF.

Ten or more counts support this clonotype. The chain has TRBV11-2 and TRBJ2-1, with D perhaps TRBD2 (6 bases). Germline V CDR1 and CDR2: SGHAT, FQNNGV. Trimming left V 5 bases short and J 7 bases short, with 15 bases between. The CDR3 runs to 14 residues. The CDR3 loop reads CASSMGLAPNEQFF. The CDR3 bases are TGTGCCAGCAGCATGGGACTCGCCCCGAATGAGCAGTTCTTC.

This clonotype showed up just a few times. At one end, the junction sequence differs from germline, possibly due to a read error. The J gene is TRBJ2-5, the V gene TRBV12-3 or TRBV12-4; D unresolved. This CDR3 spans 12 amino acids. CDR3 sequence: CASSLVLGSWDF. The CDR3 coding sequence is TGTGCCAGCAGTTTAGTGTTGGGGTCTTGGGACTTC.

This clonotype occurred many times. This chain joins TRBV20-1 and TRBJ2-1; D is ambiguous. Trimming stripped 0 bases from V and 12 bases from J, with 12 bases between. The CDR3 consists of 12 residues. Germline CDR1 DFQATT, CDR2 SNEGSKA (reference sequence). The CDR3 bases are TGCAGTGCTAGAGATGAGCCCGCTTGGCAGTTCTTC. It specifies CSARDEPAWQFF.

This clonotype occurred many times. This chain connects TRBV2 to TRBJ2-7, with D perhaps matching TRBD1 (6 bases). This CDR3 is built from 15 residues. Trimming took 3 bases from V and 3 from J, leaving 15 bases between them. Germline values: CDR1 SNHLY, CDR2 FYNNEI. The CDR3 protein is CASSDSGVFGYEQYF. The CDR3 region has the DNA TGTGCCAGCAGTGATTCAGGGGTATTTGGCTACGAGCAGTACTTC. Full variable domain (rest looked up from reference TRBV2 and TRBJ2-7): EPEVTQTPSHQVTQMGQEVILRCVPISNHLYFYWYRQILGQKVEFLVSFYNNEISEKSEIFDDQFSVERPDGSNFTLKIRSTKLEDSAMYFCASSDSGVFGYEQYFGPGTRLTVT.

This clonotype has just a few counts. The chain joins TRBV29-1 to TRBJ2-5; 8 nucleotides match TRBD1. CDR3 size: 14 residues. Germline values: CDR1 SQVTM, CDR2 ANQGSEA. V dropped 3 bases and J dropped 0; count of bases not matched to a gene: 3. The CDR3 sequence: CSVDLTGDQETQYF. In DNA form, the CDR3 reads TGCAGCGTTGACCTGACAGGGGACCAAGAGACCCAGTACTTC. Looking up the rest from reference TRBV29-1 and TRBJ2-5 gives the full variable domain: SAVISQKPSRDICQRGTSLTIQCQVDSQVTMMFWYRQQPGQSLTLIATANQGSEATYESGFVIDKFPISRPNLTFSTLTVSNMSPEDSSIYLCSVDLTGDQETQYFGPGTRLLVL.

V gene TRBV10-3 combines with J gene TRBJ2-3, with D maybe TRBD2 (6 bases). Germline V gene lookup returns CDR1 ENHRY and CDR2 SYGVKD. The CDR3 extends over 13 amino acids. V was trimmed by 4 bases and J by 5 bases, leaving 10 bases between them. CDR3 in DNA: TGTGCCATCAGTGGGCGGGGTGGAGATACGCAGTATTTT. Translating gives CAISGRGGDTQYF.

In its sample, this clonotype was seen many times. V is TRBV20-1 and J is TRBJ2-7, with 8 bases matching TRBD2. CDR1 is DFQATT, CDR2 SNEGSKA, per germline (reference sequence). Trimming at V came to 6 bases and at J to 0 bases, leaving 7 bases not matched to a gene. The CDR3 is 14 residues long. The DNA of the CDR3 is TGCAGTGCCCTGGGACTAGACGGCTCCTACGAGCAGTACTTC. Its translation is CSALGLDGSYEQYF.

This clonotype has a handful of counts. This chain connects TRBV6-1 to TRBJ2-7; D ambiguous. CDR1 and CDR2 (germline): MNHNS, SASEGT. The V gene lost 7 bases and the J gene lost 6 bases, with 16 bases spanning the gap. CDR3 size: 13 residues. Here the CDR3 reads CASKLPKGGEQYF. CDR3 nucleotide sequence: TGTGCCAGCAAACTCCCCAAAGGTGGCGAGCAGTACTTC.

This clonotype has a count of ten or more. The rearrangement links TRBV7-2 to TRBJ2-5, with D possibly TRBD2 on 6 matching bases. Trimming took off 6 bases at V and 5 bases at J, with 16 bases between the two ends. The CDR3 consists of 14 residues. Germline values: CDR1 SGHTA, CDR2 FQGNSA. The CDR3 region is CASRGRLSSETQYF. The CDR3 coding sequence is TGTGCCAGCAGGGGGAGGCTAAGCTCGGAGACCCAGTACTTC.

To note about this clonotype: A much larger clone sits a single nucleotide away, making a read error possible. The conserved phenylalanine or tryptophan normally closing the CDR3 is absent here, so this likely arose from a read error. The V and J genes are TRBV15 and TRBJ2-5, with D unclear. Trimming removed 5 bases from V and 1 base from J, with 8 bases in between. From germline, CDR1 is LNHNV and CDR2 YYDKDF (reference sequence). This CDR3 is 13 amino acids long. As DNA, the CDR3 is TGTGCCACCAGCCTATCTATCCAAGAGACCCAGTACCTC. It encodes CATSLSIQETQYL.

The chain uses TRBV7-2 and TRBJ2-2; 7 bases fit TRBD2. Germline trimming cut 5 bases from V and 1 base from J; bases unmatched to any gene: 7. The V gene's germline CDR1 is SGHTA and CDR2 FQGNSA. The CDR3 covers 16 residues. CDR3 nucleotide sequence: TGTGCCAGCAGCCTCCCAGCGGGGATGAACACCGGGGAGCTGTTTTTT. Protein: CASSLPAGMNTGELFF.

This clonotype has a count of ten or more. V and J are TRBV24-1 and TRBJ2-1; 13 nucleotides agree with TRBD2. The germline gives CDR1 KGHDR, CDR2 SFDVKD. The CDR3 runs to 17 residues. V dropped 4 bases and J dropped 4; count of bases not matched to a gene: 6. This CDR3 is CATSDGGLAGAYNEQFF. For the CDR3, the DNA is TGTGCCACCAGTGACGGAGGACTAGCGGGGGCGTACAATGAGCAGTTCTTC.

This clonotype was seen repeatedly, ten times or more. The chain couples TRBV12-3 or TRBV12-4 to TRBJ1-4; 10 positions match TRBD1. Losses at the gene ends were 6 bases for V and 8 bases for J; bases not matched to a gene: 12. This CDR3 region has 16 residues. In DNA, the CDR3 is TGTGCCAGCAGGTGGACAGGGGGTTCCAAAGGGGAAAAACTGTTTTTT. Translated, it gives CASRWTGGSKGEKLFF.

V and J are TRBV20-1 and TRBJ1-5, with 9 bases fitting TRBD1. This CDR3 spans 13 amino acids. Trimming at V came to 5 bases and at J to 8 bases, leaving 7 bases not matched to a gene. Germline loops: CDR1 DFQATT, CDR2 SNEGSKA (reference sequence). CDR3 bases: TGCAGTGCTGCCCGGGACAGGGCCGAGCCCCAGCATTTT. Protein product: CSAARDRAEPQHF.

The chain has TRBV20-1 and TRBJ1-5, with TRBD1 matching 7 bases. Germline values: CDR1 DFQATT, CDR2 SNEGSKA (reference sequence). This CDR3 spans 15 amino acids. Trimming removed 4 bases from V and 1 base from J; junction bases left unmatched: 7. The CDR3 here is CSAMRGRVSNQPQHF. The CDR3 DNA reads as TGCAGTGCTATGAGGGGGCGCGTGAGCAATCAGCCCCAGCATTTT.

This clonotype was seen at least ten times. The chain recombines TRBV5-4 with TRBJ2-7; D ambiguous. The V end lost 2 bases, the J end lost 5 bases, and 14 bases lay between the germline ends. Germline assignment: CDR1 SGHNT and CDR2 YYREEE (reference sequence). This CDR3 comprises 14 residues. CDR3 DNA: TGTGCCAGCAGCTTTAGGACCCCCGACGACGAGCAGTACTTC. This encodes CASSFRTPDDEQYF.

This clonotype was detected a few times. This chain uses TRBV20-1 with TRBJ2-1; D is undetermined. V dropped 3 bases and J dropped 6 bases, with 12 bases sitting between them. Germline V gives CDR1 DFQATT, CDR2 SNEGSKA (reference sequence). CDR3 length: 13 residues. This CDR3 is CSASFQLSNEQFF. DNA of the CDR3: TGCAGTGCTAGTTTTCAGCTCTCCAATGAGCAGTTCTTC.

Ten or more counts support this clonotype. For the CDR3, the DNA is TGTGCCACCAGTGATTTTCGGGGTTCCTACAATGAGCAGTTCTTC. Its translation: CATSDFRGSYNEQFF. The chain combines TRBV24-1 with TRBJ2-1; TRBD2 might be the D (5 bases). The germline CDR1 and CDR2 sequences are KGHDR and SFDVKD. Trimming cost V 1 base and J 1 base, with 7 bases left between them. The CDR3 consists of 15 residues.

The rearrangement joins TRBV15 to TRBJ2-7, with 7 nucleotides matching TRBD1. The CDR3 length is 15 residues. CDR1 and CDR2 from the germline V gene are LNHNV and YYDKDF (reference sequence). Trimming took 0 bases from V and 2 from J; bases not matched to a gene: 4. Written as DNA, the CDR3 is TGTGCCACCAGCAGAGAGTTGGGACAGACCTACGAGCAGTACTTC. It yields the protein CATSRELGQTYEQYF.

This clonotype was recorded many times. The chain has TRBV20-1 and TRBJ2-7; D ambiguous. The CDR3 contains 12 residues. CDR1 and CDR2 from the germline V gene are DFQATT and SNEGSKA (reference sequence). Between the trimmed V and J ends, which lost 4 bases and 0 bases, there was a span of 7 bases. The CDR3 region has the DNA TGCAGTGCTAATTTGGGCTCCTACGAGCAGTACTTC. Translated: CSANLGSYEQYF.

The CDR3 region is CSARPGTGLTDTQYF. CDR3 DNA: TGCAGTGCCAGACCCGGGACAGGTCTAACAGATACGCAGTATTTT. This chain links TRBV20-1 with TRBJ2-3; TRBD1 matches 8 bases. The V and J ends lost 6 bases and 3 bases, in that order; junction bases with no gene match: 11. There are 15 residues in the CDR3. Germline V gene lookup returns CDR1 DFQATT and CDR2 SNEGSKA (reference sequence).

The chain links TRBV4-2 to TRBJ2-3; 7 nucleotides align to TRBD2. This CDR3 has 17 amino acids. CDR1 is LGHNA and CDR2 is YNFKEQ in the germline V gene. V dropped 4 bases and J dropped 2; count of bases not matched to a gene: 12. CDR3 residues: CASSLDGGGGPTDTQYF. The DNA for the CDR3 is TGTGCCAGCAGCCTCGATGGCGGGGGAGGACCCACAGATACGCAGTATTTT.

This clonotype was counted ten times or more. The chain has TRBV12-3 or TRBV12-4 and TRBJ1-1; TRBD1 is a possible D gene (6 bases). V was pared by 3 bases and J by 5 bases, with 19 bases between. The length of the CDR3 is 16 residues. For the CDR3, the DNA is TGTGCCAGCAGTTTCTTGAGTCCAGGGGTTGGTACTGAAGCTTTCTTT. Translating it yields CASSFLSPGVGTEAFF.

This clonotype was seen repeatedly, ten times or more. This chain connects TRBV29-1 to TRBJ2-1; no definite D call. The germline V and J ends were trimmed by 7 bases and 1 base, with 8 bases remaining between them. Germline V CDR1 and CDR2: SQVTM, ANQGSEA. This CDR3 spans 12 amino acids. The CDR3 loop is CSAIESYNEQFF. Here the CDR3 DNA reads TGCAGCGCCATCGAGTCCTACAATGAGCAGTTCTTC.

This clonotype was seen a few times. The J gene is TRBJ2-1, the V gene TRBV29-1; 15 bases agree with TRBD2. Unmatched junction bases numbered 11, after V lost 5 bases and J lost 12 bases. The V gene's germline CDR1 is SQVTM and CDR2 ANQGSEA. CDR3 size: 15 residues. CDR3 DNA: TGCAGCGTTCCACAGCGGACTAGCGGGGGGGCGGGGCAGTTCTTC. As protein: CSVPQRTSGGAGQFF.

The rearrangement links TRBV6-1 to TRBJ2-1, with 10 bases lining up with TRBD2. Germline CDR1 is MNHNS and CDR2 is SASEGT. CDR3 length: 15 residues. The V and J ends lost 7 bases and 3 bases, in that order; junction bases with no gene match: 6. The CDR3 loop reads CASTELAGFYNEQFF. CDR3 nucleotides: TGTGCCAGCACCGAACTAGCGGGGTTCTACAATGAGCAGTTCTTC.

The sample holds a few counts of this clonotype. The junction shows a germline mismatch at one end, possibly a read error. The chain links TRBV12-3 or TRBV12-4 to TRBJ2-1, with 13 bases lining up with TRBD2. CDR3 length: 18 residues. In DNA form, the CDR3 reads TGTGCCATCAGTTTCCGGGGACTAGCGGGGAGCTCCTACAATGAGCAGTTCTTC. This codes for CAISFRGLAGSSYNEQFF.

There are many counts of this clonotype. The rearrangement joins TRBV20-1 to TRBJ1-1, with D unresolved. Deletions cut 6 bases from V and 1 base from J, with 15 bases between. The CDR3 is 14 amino acids. Per germline, CDR1 DFQATT and CDR2 SNEGSKA (reference sequence). The CDR3 is CSAPVGGSNTEAFF. The CDR3 DNA reads TGCAGTGCCCCTGTGGGCGGCTCGAACACTGAAGCTTTCTTT.